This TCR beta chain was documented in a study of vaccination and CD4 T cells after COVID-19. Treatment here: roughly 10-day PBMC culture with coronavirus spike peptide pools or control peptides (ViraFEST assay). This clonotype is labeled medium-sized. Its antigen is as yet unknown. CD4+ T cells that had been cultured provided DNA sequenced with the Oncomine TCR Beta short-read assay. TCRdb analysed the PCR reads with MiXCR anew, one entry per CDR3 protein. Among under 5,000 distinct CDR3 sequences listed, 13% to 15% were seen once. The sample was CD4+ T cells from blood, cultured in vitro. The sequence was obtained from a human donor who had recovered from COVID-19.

CDR3 loop: CASSSSPGRKNTEAFF. The CDR3 bases are TGTGCCAGCAGTTCCTCACCGGGACGGAAGAACACTGAAGCTTTCTTT. The chain carries TRBV6-5 and TRBJ1-1, with a possible D match to TRBD1 (5 bases). Trimming cost V 4 bases and J 1 base, with 16 bases left between them. CDR3 length: 16 amino acids. CDR1 and CDR2 (germline): MNHEY, SVGAGI.